This TCR beta chain was captured by sequencing in a study of control samples from healthy donors and cancer patients. TCRdb's table, derived via immunoSEQ multiplex PCR, lists solely in-frame clones and lacks some. The data contain 45,000 to 60,000 clones, roughly 87% of them singletons. Germline V gives CDR1 MDHEN, CDR2 SYDVKM. Trimming pared 4 bases from V and 8 bases from J, leaving 17 bases between. The CDR3 contains 14 residues. The source material was PBMCs. This TCR derives from a man aged 60 to 75 with head and neck cancer. The chain combines TRBV28 with TRBJ1-1; the D is unclear. CDR3 residues: CASSSHTVREEAFF. For the CDR3, the DNA is TGTGCCAGCAGTTCCCATACCGTCAGAGAAGAAGCTTTCTTT.